This T cell receptor beta chain was recorded in a study of radiotherapy plus CTLA-4 blockade in lung cancer. Notes on the study in general: Following radiotherapy plus ipilimumab, tumor-derived TCR clones expanded in the blood. It was early blood T cell clone dynamics, with interferon-beta, that reportedly best predicted response.

The assay was immunoSEQ multiplex PCR, and TCRdb's table has in-frame clones only and misses some. The data hold some 50,000 clones, with approximately 84% observed a single time. Germline CDR1 and CDR2: MDHEN and SYDVKM. Trimming cost V 7 bases and J 2 bases; bases outside gene matches: 2. The CDR3 is made up of 13 amino acids. In regard to this clone: Its specificity is unknown.

The clonotype originates from a human donor with non-small cell lung cancer whose response to radiotherapy plus ipilimumab could not be evaluated. Sequencing used peripheral blood, obtained from a patient treated with radiotherapy plus ipilimumab. This chain uses TRBV28 with TRBJ2-1, with TRBD2 identical over 7 bases. CDR3 in amino acids: CASMGGTYNEQFF. CDR3 coding DNA: TGTGCCAGCATGGGGGGGACCTACAATGAGCAGTTCTTC.